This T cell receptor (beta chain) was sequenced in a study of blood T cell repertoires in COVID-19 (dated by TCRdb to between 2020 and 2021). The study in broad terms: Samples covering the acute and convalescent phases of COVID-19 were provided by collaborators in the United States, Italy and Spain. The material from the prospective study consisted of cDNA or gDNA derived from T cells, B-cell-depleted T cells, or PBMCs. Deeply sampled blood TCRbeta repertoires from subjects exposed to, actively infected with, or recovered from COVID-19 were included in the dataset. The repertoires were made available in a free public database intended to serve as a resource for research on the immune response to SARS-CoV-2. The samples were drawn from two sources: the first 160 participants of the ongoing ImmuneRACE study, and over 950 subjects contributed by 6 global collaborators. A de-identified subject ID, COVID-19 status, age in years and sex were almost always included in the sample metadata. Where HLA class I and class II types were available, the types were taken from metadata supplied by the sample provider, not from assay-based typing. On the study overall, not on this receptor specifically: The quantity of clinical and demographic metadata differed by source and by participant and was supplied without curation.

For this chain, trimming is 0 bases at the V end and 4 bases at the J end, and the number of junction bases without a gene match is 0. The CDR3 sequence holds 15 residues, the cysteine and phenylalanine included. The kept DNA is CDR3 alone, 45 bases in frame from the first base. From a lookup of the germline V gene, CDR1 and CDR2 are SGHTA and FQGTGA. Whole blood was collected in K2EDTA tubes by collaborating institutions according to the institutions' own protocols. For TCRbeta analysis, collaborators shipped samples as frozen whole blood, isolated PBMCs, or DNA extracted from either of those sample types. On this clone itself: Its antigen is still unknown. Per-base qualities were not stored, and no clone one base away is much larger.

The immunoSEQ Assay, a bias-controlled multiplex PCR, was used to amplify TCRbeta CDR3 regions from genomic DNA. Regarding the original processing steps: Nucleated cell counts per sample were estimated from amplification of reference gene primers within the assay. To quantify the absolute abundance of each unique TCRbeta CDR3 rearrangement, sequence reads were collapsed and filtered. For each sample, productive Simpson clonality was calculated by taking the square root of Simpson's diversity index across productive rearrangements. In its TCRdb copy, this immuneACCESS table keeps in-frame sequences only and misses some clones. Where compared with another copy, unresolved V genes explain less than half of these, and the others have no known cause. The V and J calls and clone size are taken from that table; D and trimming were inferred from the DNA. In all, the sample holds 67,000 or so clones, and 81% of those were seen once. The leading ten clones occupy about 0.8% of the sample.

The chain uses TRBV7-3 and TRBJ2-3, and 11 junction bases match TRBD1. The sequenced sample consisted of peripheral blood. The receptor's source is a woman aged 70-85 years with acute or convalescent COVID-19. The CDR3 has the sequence CASSLTGQGADTQYF. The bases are TGTGCCAGCAGCTTAACGGGACAGGGGGCAGATACGCAGTATTTT. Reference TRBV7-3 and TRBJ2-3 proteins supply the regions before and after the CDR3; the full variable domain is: GAGVSQTPSNKVTEKGKYVELRCDPISGHTALYWYRQSLGQGPEFLIYFQGTGAADDSGLPNDRFFAVRPEGSVSTLKIQRTERGDSAVYLCASSLTGQGADTQYFGPGTRLTVL.